This is a list of T cell receptor beta chains from one sample in a study of control samples from healthy donors and cancer patients. Generated by immunoSEQ multiplex PCR, the TCRdb table keeps only in-frame clones and is missing some. The sample consists of approximately 140,000 clones, roughly 89% of them appearing once. The sequenced material came from blood. These TCRs come from a man aged 18-30 years in good health. Both conserved end residues are part of each CDR3. The D gene is left open where the match is weak. Clone size is not always given. Where it is, it says once, few, many or a class for expanded clones.

V gene: TRBV5-1
D gene: NA
J gene: TRBJ2-7
clone size: NA
CDR3 DNA: TGCGCCAGCAGCTTGAGTGTAACCGAGCAGTACTTC
CDR3 protein: CASSLSVTEQYF

V gene: TRBV30
D gene: NA
J gene: TRBJ1-2
clone size: NA
CDR3 DNA: TGTGCCTGGACCGCCCCCCGGGACGGGGACTATGGCTACACCTTC
CDR3 protein: CAWTAPRDGDYGYTF

V gene: TRBV6-4
D gene: NA
J gene: TRBJ1-5
clone size: NA
CDR3 DNA: TGTGCCAGCAGTGACTTTCAGGGAAGCAATCAGCCCCAGCATTTT
CDR3 protein: CASSDFQGSNQPQHF

V gene: TRBV18
D gene: NA
J gene: TRBJ1-6
clone size: NA
CDR3 DNA: TGTGCCAGCTCACCGCGACAGTTTCTTAATTCACCCCTCCACTTT
CDR3 protein: CASSPRQFLNSPLHF

V gene: TRBV21-1
D gene: NA
J gene: TRBJ2-1
clone size: NA
CDR3 DNA: TGTGCCAGCAGCCGGACTAGCGGGGTGTCCTACAATGAGCAGTTCTTC
CDR3 protein: CASSRTSGVSYNEQFF

V gene: TRBV27
D gene: NA
J gene: TRBJ1-6
clone size: once
CDR3 DNA: TGTGCCAGCAGTTTCCGGGACCCCGTTTTTTACACCCTCCACTTT
CDR3 protein: CASSFRDPVFYTLHF

V gene: TRBV18
D gene: TRBD1
J gene: TRBJ2-7
clone size: once
CDR3 DNA: TGTGCCAGCTCACCACCGGGGACAGCCAAAGCGAGTGCGCAGTACTTC
CDR3 protein: CASSPPGTAKASAQYF

V gene: TRBV2
D gene: TRBD1
J gene: TRBJ2-3
clone size: NA
CDR3 DNA: TGTGCCAGCATCGTAGGGACAGATAGAGATACGCAGTATTTT
CDR3 protein: CASIVGTDRDTQYF

V gene: TRBV25-1
D gene: NA
J gene: TRBJ2-7
clone size: NA
CDR3 DNA: TGTGCCAGCAGTGAAAGTCGGGGGGACATACACGAGCAGTACTTC
CDR3 protein: CASSESRGDIHEQYF

V gene: TRBV6-5
D gene: TRBD1
J gene: TRBJ2-2
clone size: NA
CDR3 DNA: TGTGCCAGCAGTCCGACAGGGTTTTCCGGGGAGCTGTTTTTT
CDR3 protein: CASSPTGFSGELFF

V gene: TRBV30
D gene: NA
J gene: TRBJ2-7
clone size: NA
CDR3 DNA: TGTGCCTGGAGGGACTACGACAGGAGGGAGCAGTACTTC
CDR3 protein: CAWRDYDRREQYF

V gene: TRBV18
D gene: NA
J gene: TRBJ2-2
clone size: NA
CDR3 DNA: TGTGCCAGCGACACCGCGGGGCATGCCGGGGAGCTGTTTTTT
CDR3 protein: CASDTAGHAGELFF

V gene: TRBV11-2
D gene: NA
J gene: TRBJ2-7
clone size: NA
CDR3 DNA: TGTGCCAGCAGTCTAACTCAGGGTTCCGAGCAGTACTTC
CDR3 protein: CASSLTQGSEQYF

V gene: TRBV6-2/TRBV6-3
D gene: NA
J gene: TRBJ2-1
clone size: NA
CDR3 DNA: TGTGCCAGCAGTTACTTTGGCATAGCGTACAATGAGCAGTTCTTC
CDR3 protein: CASSYFGIAYNEQFF

V gene: TRBV4-3
D gene: TRBD1
J gene: TRBJ1-2
clone size: once
CDR3 DNA: TGCGCCAGCAGCCAAGACAGGGGGATGACCTATGGCTACACCTTC
CDR3 protein: CASSQDRGMTYGYTF

V gene: TRBV28
D gene: NA
J gene: TRBJ1-3
clone size: NA
CDR3 DNA: TGTGCCAGCAGTCCTCAAGGGATTGGAAACACCATATATTTT
CDR3 protein: CASSPQGIGNTIYF

V gene: TRBV7-2
D gene: TRBD1
J gene: TRBJ1-4
clone size: NA
CDR3 DNA: TGTGCCAGCAGCTACGGGACAGGGTCCGAAAAACTGTTTTTT
CDR3 protein: CASSYGTGSEKLFF

V gene: TRBV15
D gene: TRBD1
J gene: TRBJ2-7
clone size: NA
CDR3 DNA: TGTGCCACCAGTTCGCCCGGGACAGGGTCTTTCTACGAGCAGTACTTC
CDR3 protein: CATSSPGTGSFYEQYF

V gene: TRBV24-1
D gene: NA
J gene: TRBJ1-1
clone size: NA
CDR3 DNA: TGTGCCACCAGTGACGCACAGGGCCGGGAAGCTTTCTTT
CDR3 protein: CATSDAQGREAFF